The sample holds a few counts of the clone carrying this T cell receptor beta chain. Its antigen is unknown. As to time point: pre-sensitization, week 0. The treatment: therapeutic diphenylcyclopropenone sensitization with weekly scalp DPC. Alopecia patients deemed DPC-suitable, aged 18 to 70, excluding pregnancy. The CDR3 contains 15 residues. The junction had 6 bases not matched to a gene; V was cut back by 1 base and J by 7 bases. In germline, CDR1 is MNHNY, CDR2 SVGAGI (reference sequence). This specimen comes from a study of human T cells and chemical hapten exposure. Looking at the study overall: The cohort included alopecia areata under or over 50% scalp, totalis and universalis. Points from the study as a whole: The study found that DPC sensitization did not change TCRs above 1 in 1000 frequency.

From the RACE reads, TCRdb called clonotypes with MiXCR, one entry per CDR3 protein. In the table there are 350,000 to 400,000 distinct CDR3 sequences, 5.1% of which are singletons. The chain employs TRBV6-6 and TRBJ2-1, with 8 bases that match TRBD2. The TCR sequence derives from a woman aged 45-60 years with alopecia areata. Some clones in this sample may be carry-over from other donors' samples. Here the sequenced sample was whole blood, taken in connection with sensitization to the hapten diphenylcyclopropenone (DPC). The CDR3 protein is CASSYLAGGNNEQFF. As DNA, the CDR3 is TGTGCCAGCAGTTACTTGGCGGGGGGAAATAATGAGCAGTTCTTC.